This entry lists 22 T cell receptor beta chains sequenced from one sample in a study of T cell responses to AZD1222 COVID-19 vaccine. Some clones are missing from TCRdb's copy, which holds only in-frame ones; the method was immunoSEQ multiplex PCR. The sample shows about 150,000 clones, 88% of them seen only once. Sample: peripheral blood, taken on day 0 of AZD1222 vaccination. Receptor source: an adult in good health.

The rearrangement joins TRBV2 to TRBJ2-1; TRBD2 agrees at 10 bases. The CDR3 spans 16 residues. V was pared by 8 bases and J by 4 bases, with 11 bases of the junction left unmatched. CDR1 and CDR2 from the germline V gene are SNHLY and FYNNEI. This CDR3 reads CASYNLLAGGYNEQFF. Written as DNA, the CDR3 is TGTGCCAGCTATAACCTTTTAGCGGGGGGATACAATGAGCAGTTCTTC.

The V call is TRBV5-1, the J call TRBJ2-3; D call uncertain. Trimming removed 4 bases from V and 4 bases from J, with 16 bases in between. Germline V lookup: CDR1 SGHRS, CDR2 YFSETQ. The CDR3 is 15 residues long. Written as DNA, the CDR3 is TGCGCCAGCAGCGTTCTTACAAACCGTCCAGATACGCAGTATTTT. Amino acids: CASSVLTNRPDTQYF.

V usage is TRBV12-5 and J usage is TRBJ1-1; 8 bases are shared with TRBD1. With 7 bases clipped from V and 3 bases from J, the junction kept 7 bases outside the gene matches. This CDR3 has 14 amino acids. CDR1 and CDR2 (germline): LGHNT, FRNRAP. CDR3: CASVGTGGDTEAFF. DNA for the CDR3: TGTGCTAGTGTGGGGACAGGCGGGGACACTGAAGCTTTCTTT.

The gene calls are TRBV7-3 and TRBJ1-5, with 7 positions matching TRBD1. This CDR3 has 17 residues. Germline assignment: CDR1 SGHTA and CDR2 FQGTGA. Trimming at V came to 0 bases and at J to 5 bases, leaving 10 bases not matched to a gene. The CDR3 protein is CASSLTSTRGVDQPQHF. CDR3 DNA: TGTGCCAGCAGCTTAACGTCGACCAGGGGGGTAGATCAGCCCCAGCATTTT.

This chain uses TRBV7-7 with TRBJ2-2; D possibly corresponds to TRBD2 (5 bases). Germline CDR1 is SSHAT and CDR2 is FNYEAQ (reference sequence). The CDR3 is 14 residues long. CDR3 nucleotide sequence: TGTGCTACTACTGGGAGCGCTCTCACCGGGGAGCTGTTTTTT. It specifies CATTGSALTGELFF. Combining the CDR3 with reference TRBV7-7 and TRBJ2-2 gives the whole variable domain GAGVSQSPRYKVTKRGQDVTLRCDPISSHATLYWYQQALGQGPEFLTYFNYEAQPDKSGLPSDRFSAERPEGSISTLTIQRTEQRDSAMYRCATTGSALTGELFFGEGSRLTVL.

The CDR3: CAIRTGGPVYTGYTF. The DNA of the CDR3 is TGTGCCATAAGGACAGGGGGCCCGGTGTACACTGGCTACACCTTC. This chain links TRBV28 with TRBJ1-2; 11 bases are a match to TRBD1. Germline values: CDR1 MDHEN, CDR2 SYDVKM. Losses at the gene ends were 10 bases for V and 7 bases for J; bases not matched to a gene: 14. The CDR3 consists of 15 residues.

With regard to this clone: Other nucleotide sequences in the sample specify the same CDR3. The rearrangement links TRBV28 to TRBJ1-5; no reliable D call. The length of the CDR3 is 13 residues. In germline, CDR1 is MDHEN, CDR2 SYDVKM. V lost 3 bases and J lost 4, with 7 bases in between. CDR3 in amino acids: CASSLVLNQPQHF. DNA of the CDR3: TGTGCCAGCAGTTTGGTCCTAAATCAGCCCCAGCATTTT.

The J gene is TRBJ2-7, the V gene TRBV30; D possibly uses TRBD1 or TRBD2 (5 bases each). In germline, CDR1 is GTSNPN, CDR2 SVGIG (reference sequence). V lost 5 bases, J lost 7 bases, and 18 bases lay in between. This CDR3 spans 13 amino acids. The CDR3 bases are TGTGCCTGGTGCACCGGGACGGGGCGGGAGCAGTACTTC. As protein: CAWCTGTGREQYF.

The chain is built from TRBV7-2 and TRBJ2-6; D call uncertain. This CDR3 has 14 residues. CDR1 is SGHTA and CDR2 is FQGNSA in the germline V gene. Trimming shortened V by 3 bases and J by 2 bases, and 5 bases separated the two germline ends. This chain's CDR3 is CASSFLAGANVLTF. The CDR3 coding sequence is TGTGCCAGCAGCTTCTTAGCTGGGGCCAACGTCCTGACTTTC.

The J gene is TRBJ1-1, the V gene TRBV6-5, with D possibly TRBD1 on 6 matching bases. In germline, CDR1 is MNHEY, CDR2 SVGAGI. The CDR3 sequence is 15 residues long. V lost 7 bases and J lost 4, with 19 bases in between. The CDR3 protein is CASTSTRGGPTEAFF. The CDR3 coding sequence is TGTGCCAGCACCTCCACCCGAGGGGGTCCCACTGAAGCTTTCTTT.

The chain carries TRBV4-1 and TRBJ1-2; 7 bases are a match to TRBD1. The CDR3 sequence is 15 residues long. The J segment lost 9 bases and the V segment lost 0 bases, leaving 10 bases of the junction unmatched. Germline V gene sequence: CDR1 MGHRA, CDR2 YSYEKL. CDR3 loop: CASSQDWTGRASYTF. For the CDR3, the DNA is TGCGCCAGCAGCCAAGATTGGACAGGTCGGGCAAGCTACACCTTC.

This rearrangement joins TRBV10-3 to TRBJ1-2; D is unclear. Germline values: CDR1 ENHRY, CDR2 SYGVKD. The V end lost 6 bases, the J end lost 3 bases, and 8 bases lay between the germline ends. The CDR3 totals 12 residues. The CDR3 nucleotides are TGTGCCATCAGAGAGGGAGACTATGGCTACACCTTC. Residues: CAIREGDYGYTF.

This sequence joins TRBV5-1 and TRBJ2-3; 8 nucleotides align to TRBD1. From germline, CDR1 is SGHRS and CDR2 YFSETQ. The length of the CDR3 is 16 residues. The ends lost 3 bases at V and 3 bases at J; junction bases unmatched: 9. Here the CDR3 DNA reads TGCGCCAGCAGCTCAAGGACGACAGGGGCAACAGATACGCAGTATTTT. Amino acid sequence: CASSSRTTGATDTQYF.

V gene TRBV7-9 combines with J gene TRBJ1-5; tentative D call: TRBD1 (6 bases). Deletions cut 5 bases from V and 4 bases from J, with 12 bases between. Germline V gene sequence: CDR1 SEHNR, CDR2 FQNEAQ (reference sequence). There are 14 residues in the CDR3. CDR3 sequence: CASSITGTNQPQHF. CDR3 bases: TGTGCCAGCAGCATTACAGGGACAAATCAGCCCCAGCATTTT. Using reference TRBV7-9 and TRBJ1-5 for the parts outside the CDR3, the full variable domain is DTGVSQNPRHKITKRGQNVTFRCDPISEHNRLYWYRQTLGQGPEFLTYFQNEAQLEKSRLLSDRFSAERPKGSFSTLEIQRTEQGDSAMYLCASSITGTNQPQHFGDGTRLSIL.

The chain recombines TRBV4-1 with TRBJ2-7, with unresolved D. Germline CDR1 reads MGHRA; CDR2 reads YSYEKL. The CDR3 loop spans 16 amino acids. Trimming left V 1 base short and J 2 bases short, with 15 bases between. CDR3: CASSQVDIGQTYEQYF. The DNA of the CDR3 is TGCGCCAGCAGCCAAGTGGATATCGGTCAGACCTACGAGCAGTACTTC.

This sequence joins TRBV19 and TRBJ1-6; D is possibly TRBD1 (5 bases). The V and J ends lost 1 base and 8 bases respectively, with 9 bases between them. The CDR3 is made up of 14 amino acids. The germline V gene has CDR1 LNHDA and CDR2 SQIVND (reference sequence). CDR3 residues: CASSIAGVDSPLHF. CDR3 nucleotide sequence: TGTGCCAGTAGTATAGCGGGGGTGGATTCACCCCTCCACTTT.

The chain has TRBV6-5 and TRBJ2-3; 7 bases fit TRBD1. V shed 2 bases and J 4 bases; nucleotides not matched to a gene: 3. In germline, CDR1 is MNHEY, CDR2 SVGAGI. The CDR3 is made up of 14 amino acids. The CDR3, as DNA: TGTGCCAGCAGTTACCGGCAGGGGGCAGATACGCAGTATTTT. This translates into CASSYRQGADTQYF.

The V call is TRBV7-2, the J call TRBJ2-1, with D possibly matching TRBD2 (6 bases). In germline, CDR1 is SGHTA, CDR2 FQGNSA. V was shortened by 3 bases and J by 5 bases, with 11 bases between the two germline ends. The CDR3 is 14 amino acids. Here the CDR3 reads CASSFKRVNNEQFF. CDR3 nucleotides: TGTGCCAGCAGCTTCAAGCGGGTCAACAATGAGCAGTTCTTC.

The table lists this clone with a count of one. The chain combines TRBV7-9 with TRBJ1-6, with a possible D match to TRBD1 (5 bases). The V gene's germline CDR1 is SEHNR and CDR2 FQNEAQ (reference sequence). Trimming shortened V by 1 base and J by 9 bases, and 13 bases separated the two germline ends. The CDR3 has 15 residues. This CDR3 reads CASSLDGPGASPLHF. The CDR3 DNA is TGTGCCAGCAGCTTAGACGGCCCCGGGGCTTCACCCCTCCACTTT. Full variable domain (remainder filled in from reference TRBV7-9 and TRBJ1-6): DTGVSQNPRHKITKRGQNVTFRCDPISEHNRLYWYRQTLGQGPEFLTYFQNEAQLEKSRLLSDRFSAERPKGSFSTLEIQRTEQGDSAMYLCASSLDGPGASPLHFGNGTRLTVT.

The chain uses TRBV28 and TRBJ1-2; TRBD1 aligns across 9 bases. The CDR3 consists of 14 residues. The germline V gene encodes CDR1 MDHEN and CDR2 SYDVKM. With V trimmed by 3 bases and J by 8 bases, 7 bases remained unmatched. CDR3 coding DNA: TGTGCCAGCAGTTTGCACCAAACAGGGGGCGGCTACACCTTC. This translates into CASSLHQTGGGYTF.

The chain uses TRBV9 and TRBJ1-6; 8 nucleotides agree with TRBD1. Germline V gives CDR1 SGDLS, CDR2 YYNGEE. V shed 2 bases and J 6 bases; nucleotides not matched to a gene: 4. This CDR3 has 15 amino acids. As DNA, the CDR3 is TGTGCCAGCAGCGTGGGGACAGGCGCTAATTCACCCCTCCACTTT. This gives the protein CASSVGTGANSPLHF. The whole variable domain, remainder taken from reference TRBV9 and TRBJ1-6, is DSGVTQTPKHLITATGQRVTLRCSPRSGDLSVYWYQQSLDQGLQFLIQYYNGEERAKGNILERFSAQQFPDLHSELNLSSLELGDSALYFCASSVGTGANSPLHFGNGTRLTVT.

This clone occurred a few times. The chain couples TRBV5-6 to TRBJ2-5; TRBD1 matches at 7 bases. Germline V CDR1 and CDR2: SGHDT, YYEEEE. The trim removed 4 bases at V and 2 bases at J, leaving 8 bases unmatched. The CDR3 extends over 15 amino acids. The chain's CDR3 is CASSALGQEQETQYF. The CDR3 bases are TGTGCCAGCAGCGCCCTCGGACAGGAACAAGAGACCCAGTACTTC.